This TCR beta chain is drawn from a study of blood T cell repertoires in COVID-19. Study details: There were acute and convalescent COVID-19 samples, and they came from the United States, Italy and Spain. Nucleic acid was either cDNA or gDNA, and it came from T cells, B-cell-depleted T cells, or PBMCs.

Germline assignment: CDR1 MNHEY and CDR2 SVGEGT. Trimming took off 6 bases at V and 5 bases at J, with 8 bases between the two ends. The CDR3 runs 13 residues. Sequencing used immunoSEQ multiplex PCR; TCRdb keeps in-frame clones, though not all of them. Among about 9,000 clones, roughly 80% were seen once, and the ten largest hold 10% to 13%. The clonotype comes from a human donor in a cohort sampled during active COVID-19. The V and J genes are TRBV6-2 or TRBV6-3 and TRBJ1-6, with D possibly matching TRBD1 (6 bases). Sequencing used peripheral blood. CDR3 in amino acids: CASSHRDNSPLHF. DNA of the CDR3: TGTGCCAGCAGCCACAGGGATAATTCACCCCTCCACTTT.